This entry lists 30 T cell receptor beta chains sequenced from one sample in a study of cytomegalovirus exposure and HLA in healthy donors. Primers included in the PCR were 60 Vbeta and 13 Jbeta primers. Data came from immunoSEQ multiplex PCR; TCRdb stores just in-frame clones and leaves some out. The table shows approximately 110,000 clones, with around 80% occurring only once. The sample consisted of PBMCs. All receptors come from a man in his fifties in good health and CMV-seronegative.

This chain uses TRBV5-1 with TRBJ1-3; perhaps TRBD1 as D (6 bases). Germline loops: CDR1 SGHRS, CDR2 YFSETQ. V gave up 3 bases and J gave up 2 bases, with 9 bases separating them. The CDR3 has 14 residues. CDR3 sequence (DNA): TGCGCCAGCAGCTCGGGGGGCCCTGGAAACACCATATATTTT. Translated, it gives CASSSGGPGNTIYF.

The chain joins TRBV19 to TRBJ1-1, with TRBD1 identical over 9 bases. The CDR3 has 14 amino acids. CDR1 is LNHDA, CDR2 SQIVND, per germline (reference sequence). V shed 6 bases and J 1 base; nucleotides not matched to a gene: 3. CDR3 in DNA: TGTGCCAGTAGAGACAGGGGGGCGAACACTGAAGCTTTCTTT. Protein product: CASRDRGANTEAFF.

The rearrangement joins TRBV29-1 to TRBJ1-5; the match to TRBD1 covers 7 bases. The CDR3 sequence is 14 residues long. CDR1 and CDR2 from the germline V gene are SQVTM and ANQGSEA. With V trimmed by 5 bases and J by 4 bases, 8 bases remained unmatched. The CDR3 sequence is CSVKSQGVNQPQHF. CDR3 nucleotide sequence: TGCAGCGTTAAAAGTCAGGGGGTAAATCAGCCCCAGCATTTT.

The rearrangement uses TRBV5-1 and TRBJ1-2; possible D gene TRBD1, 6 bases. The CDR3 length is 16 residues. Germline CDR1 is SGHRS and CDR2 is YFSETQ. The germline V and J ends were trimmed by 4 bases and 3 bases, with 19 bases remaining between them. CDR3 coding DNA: TGCGCCAGCAGCCCGGGGGGGGGCGAGGGCGACTATGGCTACACCTTC. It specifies CASSPGGGEGDYGYTF.

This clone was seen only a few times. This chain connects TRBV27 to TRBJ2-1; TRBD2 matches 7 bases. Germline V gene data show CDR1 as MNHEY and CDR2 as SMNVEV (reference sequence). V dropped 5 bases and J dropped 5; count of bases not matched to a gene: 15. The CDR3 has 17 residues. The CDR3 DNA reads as TGTGCCAGCAGTCCCCCTCGGTTTGCGGGAGAGAACAATGAGCAGTTCTTC. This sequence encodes CASSPPRFAGENNEQFF.

The CDR3 reads CAWSVRVVTNEKLFF. DNA for the CDR3: TGTGCCTGGAGTGTACGGGTGGTGACTAATGAAAAACTGTTTTTT. The chain recombines TRBV30 with TRBJ1-4; D not resolved. The CDR3 covers 15 residues. Germline V gene data show CDR1 as GTSNPN and CDR2 as SVGIG (reference sequence). The V and J ends lost 0 bases and 2 bases respectively, with 10 bases between them. The whole variable domain, filled in from reference TRBV30 and TRBJ1-4, reads SQTIHQWPATLVQPVGSPLSLECTVEGTSNPNLYWYRQAAGRGLQLLFYSVGIGQISSEVPQNLSASRPQDRQFILSSKKLLLSDSGFYLCAWSVRVVTNEKLFFGSGTQLSVL.

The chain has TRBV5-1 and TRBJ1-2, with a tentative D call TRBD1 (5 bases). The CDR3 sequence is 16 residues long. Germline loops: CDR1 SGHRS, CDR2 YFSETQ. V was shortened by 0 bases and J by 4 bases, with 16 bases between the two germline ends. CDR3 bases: TGCGCCAGCAGCTTGGATATGGGGCAGAGCAGCTATGGCTACACCTTC. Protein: CASSLDMGQSSYGYTF.

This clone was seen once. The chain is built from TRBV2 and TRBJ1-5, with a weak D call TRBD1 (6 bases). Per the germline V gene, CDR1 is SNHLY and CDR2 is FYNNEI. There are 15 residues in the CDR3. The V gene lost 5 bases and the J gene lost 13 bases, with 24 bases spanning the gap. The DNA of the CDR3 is TGTGCCAGCAGTCTTTCCCCACCGGGACAAACCGCTCAGCATTTT. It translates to CASSLSPPGQTAQHF.

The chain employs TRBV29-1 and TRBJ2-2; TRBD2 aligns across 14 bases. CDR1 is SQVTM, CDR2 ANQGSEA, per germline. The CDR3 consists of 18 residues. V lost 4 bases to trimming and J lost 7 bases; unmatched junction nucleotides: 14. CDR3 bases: TGCAGCGTTGGCCGAACAGGACTAGCGGGGGGCCTGGACGGGGAGCTGTTTTTT. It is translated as CSVGRTGLAGGLDGELFF.

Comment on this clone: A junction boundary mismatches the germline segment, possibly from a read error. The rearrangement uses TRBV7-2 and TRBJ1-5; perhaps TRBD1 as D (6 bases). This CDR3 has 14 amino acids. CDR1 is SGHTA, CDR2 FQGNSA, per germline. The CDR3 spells CASSLAGAGQPQHF. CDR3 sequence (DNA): TGTGCCAGCAGCCTAGCAGGGGCAGGTCAGCCCCAGCATTTT. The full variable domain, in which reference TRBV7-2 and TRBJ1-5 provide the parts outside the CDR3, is GAGVSQSPSNKVTEKGKDVELRCDPISGHTALYWYRQSLGQGLEFLIYFQGNSAPDKSGLPSDRFSAERTGGSVSTLTIQRTQQEDSAVYLCASSLAGAGQPQHFGDGTRLSIL.

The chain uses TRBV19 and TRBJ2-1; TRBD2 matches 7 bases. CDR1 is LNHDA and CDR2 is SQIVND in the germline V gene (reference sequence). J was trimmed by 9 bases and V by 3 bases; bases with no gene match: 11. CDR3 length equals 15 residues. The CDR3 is CASSMGWEGLGEQFF. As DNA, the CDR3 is TGTGCCAGTAGTATGGGGTGGGAGGGCCTCGGTGAGCAGTTCTTC. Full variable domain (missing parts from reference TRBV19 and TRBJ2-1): DGGITQSPKYLFRKEGQNVTLSCEQNLNHDAMYWYRQDPGQGLRLIYYSQIVNDFQKGDIAEGYSVSREKKESFPLTVTSAQKNPTAFYLCASSMGWEGLGEQFFGPGTRLTVL.

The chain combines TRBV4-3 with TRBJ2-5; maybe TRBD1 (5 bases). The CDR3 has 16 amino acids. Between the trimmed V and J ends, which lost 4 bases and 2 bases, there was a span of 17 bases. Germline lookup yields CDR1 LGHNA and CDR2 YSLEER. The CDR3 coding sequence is TGCGCCAGCAGCCGTACAGGTCCCCCGCAGCAAGAGACCCAGTACTTC. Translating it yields CASSRTGPPQQETQYF.

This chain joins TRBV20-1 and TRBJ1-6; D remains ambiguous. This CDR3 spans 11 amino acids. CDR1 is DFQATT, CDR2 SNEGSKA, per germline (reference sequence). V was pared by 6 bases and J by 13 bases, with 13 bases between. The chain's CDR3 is CSAAPLEPLHF. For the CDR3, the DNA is TGCAGTGCCGCCCCACTTGAGCCCCTCCACTTT.

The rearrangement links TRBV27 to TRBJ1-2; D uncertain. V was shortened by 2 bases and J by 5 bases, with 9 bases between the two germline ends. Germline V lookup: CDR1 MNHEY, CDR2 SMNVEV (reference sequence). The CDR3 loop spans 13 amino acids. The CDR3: CASSLGLLYGYTF. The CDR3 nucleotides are TGTGCCAGCAGTTTAGGGTTACTATATGGCTACACCTTC.

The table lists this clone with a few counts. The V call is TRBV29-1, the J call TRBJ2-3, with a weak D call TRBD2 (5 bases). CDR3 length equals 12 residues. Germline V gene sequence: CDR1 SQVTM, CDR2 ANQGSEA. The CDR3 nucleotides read TGCACCTCTACCTCGGGGTCCTCTCAGCAGTATTTT. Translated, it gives CTSTSGSSQQYF.

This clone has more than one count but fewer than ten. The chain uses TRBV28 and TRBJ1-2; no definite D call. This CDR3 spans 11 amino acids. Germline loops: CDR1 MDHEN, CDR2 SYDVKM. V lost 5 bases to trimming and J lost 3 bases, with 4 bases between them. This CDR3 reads CASSTYYGYTF. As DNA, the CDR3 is TGTGCCAGCAGTACTTACTATGGCTACACCTTC.

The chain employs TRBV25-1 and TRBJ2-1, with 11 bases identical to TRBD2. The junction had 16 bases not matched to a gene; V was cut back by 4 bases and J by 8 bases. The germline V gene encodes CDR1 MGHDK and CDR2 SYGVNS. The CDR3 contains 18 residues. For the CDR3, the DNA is TGTGCCAGCAGTGGACAGCGAGGGACTAGCGGTGAGTGGTATGAGCAGTTCTTC. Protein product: CASSGQRGTSGEWYEQFF.

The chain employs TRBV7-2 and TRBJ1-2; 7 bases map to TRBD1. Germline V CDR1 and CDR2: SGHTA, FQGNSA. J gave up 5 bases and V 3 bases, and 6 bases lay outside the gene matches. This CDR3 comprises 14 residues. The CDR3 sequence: CASSLGTAPYGYTF. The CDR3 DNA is TGTGCCAGCAGCTTGGGGACAGCTCCGTATGGCTACACCTTC.

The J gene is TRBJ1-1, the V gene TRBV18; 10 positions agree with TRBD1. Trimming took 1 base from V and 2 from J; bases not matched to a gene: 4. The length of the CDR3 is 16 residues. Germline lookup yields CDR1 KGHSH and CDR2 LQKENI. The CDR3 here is CASSPQTGGFNTEAFF. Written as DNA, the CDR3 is TGTGCCAGCTCACCACAGACAGGGGGCTTTAACACTGAAGCTTTCTTT.

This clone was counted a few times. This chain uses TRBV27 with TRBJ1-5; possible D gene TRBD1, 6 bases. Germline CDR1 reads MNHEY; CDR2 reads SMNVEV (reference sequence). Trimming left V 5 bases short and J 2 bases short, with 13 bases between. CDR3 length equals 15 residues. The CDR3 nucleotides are TGTGCCAGCAGTGGGCAGGGGTTAGGCAATCAGCCCCAGCATTTT. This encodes CASSGQGLGNQPQHF.

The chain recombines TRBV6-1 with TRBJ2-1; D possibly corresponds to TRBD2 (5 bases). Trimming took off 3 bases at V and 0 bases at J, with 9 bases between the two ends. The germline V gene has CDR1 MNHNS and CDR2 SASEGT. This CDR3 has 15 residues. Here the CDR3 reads CASSELARSYNEQFF. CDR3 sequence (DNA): TGTGCCAGCAGTGAGCTAGCCCGCTCCTACAATGAGCAGTTCTTC.

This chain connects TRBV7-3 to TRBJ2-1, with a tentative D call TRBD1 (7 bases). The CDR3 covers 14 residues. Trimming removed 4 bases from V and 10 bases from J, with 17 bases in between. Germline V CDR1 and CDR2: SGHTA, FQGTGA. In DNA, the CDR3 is TGTGCCAGCAGCTCGGCGGAGGGGGCTTGGGAGCAGTTCTTC. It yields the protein CASSSAEGAWEQFF.

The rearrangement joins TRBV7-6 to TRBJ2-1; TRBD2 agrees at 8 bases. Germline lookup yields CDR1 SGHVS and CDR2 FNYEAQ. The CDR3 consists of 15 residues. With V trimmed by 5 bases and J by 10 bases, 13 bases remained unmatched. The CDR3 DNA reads TGTGCCAGCAGCGCTAGCGGGCCCAGGCAGGGGGAGCAGTTCTTC. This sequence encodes CASSASGPRQGEQFF.

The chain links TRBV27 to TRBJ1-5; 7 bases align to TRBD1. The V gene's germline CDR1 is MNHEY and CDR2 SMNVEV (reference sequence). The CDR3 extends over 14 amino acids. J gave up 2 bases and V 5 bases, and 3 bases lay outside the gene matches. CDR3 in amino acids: CASSKTGGNQPQHF. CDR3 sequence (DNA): TGTGCCAGCAGTAAAACAGGGGGCAATCAGCCCCAGCATTTT.

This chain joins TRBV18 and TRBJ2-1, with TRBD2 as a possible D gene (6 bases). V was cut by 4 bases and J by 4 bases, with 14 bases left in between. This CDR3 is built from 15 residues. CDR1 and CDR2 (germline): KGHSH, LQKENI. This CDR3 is CASSRSGVGYNEQFF. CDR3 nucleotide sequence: TGTGCCAGCTCACGGTCGGGAGTAGGATACAATGAGCAGTTCTTC.

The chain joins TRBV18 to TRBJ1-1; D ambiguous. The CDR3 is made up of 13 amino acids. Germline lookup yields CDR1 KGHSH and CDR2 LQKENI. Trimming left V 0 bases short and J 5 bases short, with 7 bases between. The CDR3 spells CASSPPVRTEAFF. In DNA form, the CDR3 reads TGTGCCAGCTCACCACCGGTACGGACTGAAGCTTTCTTT.

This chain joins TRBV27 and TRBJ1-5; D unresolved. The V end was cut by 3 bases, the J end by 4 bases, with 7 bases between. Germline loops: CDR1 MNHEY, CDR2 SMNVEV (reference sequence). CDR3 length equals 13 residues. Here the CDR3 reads CASSFSPNQPQHF. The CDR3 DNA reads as TGTGCCAGCAGTTTCAGTCCGAATCAGCCCCAGCATTTT.

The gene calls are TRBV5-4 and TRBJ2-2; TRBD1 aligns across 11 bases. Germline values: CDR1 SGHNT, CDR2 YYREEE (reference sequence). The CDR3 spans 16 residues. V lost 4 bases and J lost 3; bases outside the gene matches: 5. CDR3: CASSRGQGADTGELFF. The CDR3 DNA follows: TGTGCCAGCAGCCGCGGACAGGGGGCTGACACCGGGGAGCTGTTTTTT.

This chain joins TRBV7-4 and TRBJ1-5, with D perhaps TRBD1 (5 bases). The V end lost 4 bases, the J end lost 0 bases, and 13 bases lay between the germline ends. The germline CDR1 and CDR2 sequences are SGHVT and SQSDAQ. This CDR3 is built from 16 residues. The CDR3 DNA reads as TGTGCCAGCAGCTACAGGTCACCTTATAGCAATCAGCCCCAGCATTTT. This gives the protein CASSYRSPYSNQPQHF.

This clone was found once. CDR3: CASSPGTGAYEQYF. The CDR3 coding sequence is TGCGCCAGCAGCCCCGGGACTGGAGCCTACGAGCAGTACTTC. The V gene is TRBV5-1, the J gene TRBJ2-7; D may be TRBD2 (6 bases). V lost 4 bases, J lost 2 bases, and 13 bases lay in between. The germline V gene has CDR1 SGHRS and CDR2 YFSETQ. The CDR3 has 14 amino acids. Complete variable domain (other parts from reference TRBV5-1 and TRBJ2-7): KAGVTQTPRYLIKTRGQQVTLSCSPISGHRSVSWYQQTPGQGLQFLFEYFSETQRNKGNFPGRFSGRQFSNSRSEMNVSTLELGDSALYLCASSPGTGAYEQYFGPGTRLTVT.